The 20 T cell receptor beta chains below all came from one sample that was sequenced in a study of cytomegalovirus exposure and HLA in healthy donors. The PCR contained 60 Vbeta and 13 Jbeta primers. Repertoires were generated with immunoSEQ multiplex PCR, while TCRdb's copy carries only in-frame clones and drops some. The sample includes about 130,000 clones, about three quarters seen only once; the top ten take approximately 1.7%. The sample taken for sequencing was PBMCs. The origin of the receptors is a woman aged 40 to 50 in good health and CMV-seronegative.

The rearrangement joins TRBV6-4 to TRBJ2-2, with 8 positions matching TRBD2. The V gene end was trimmed by 0 bases and the J gene end by 5 bases; junction bases not matched to a gene: 8. Germline lookup yields CDR1 MRHNA and CDR2 SNTAGT. The CDR3 is 17 amino acids. The CDR3 nucleotides are TGTGCCAGCAGTGACTCGGGGCGGGGGGCTAAGACCGGGGAGCTGTTTTTT. This encodes CASSDSGRGAKTGELFF.

DNA of the CDR3: TGTGCCAGCAGTCCGGGACAGGGGATCTATGGCTACACCTTC. Its protein product is CASSPGQGIYGYTF. J is TRBJ1-2 and V is TRBV28; 10 bases line up with TRBD1. The CDR3 covers 14 residues. The V gene's germline CDR1 is MDHEN and CDR2 SYDVKM. The V and J ends lost 5 bases and 4 bases, in that order; junction bases with no gene match: 4.

The V gene is TRBV9, the J gene TRBJ2-7; 7 bases are shared with TRBD2. CDR3 size: 15 residues. Germline lookup yields CDR1 SGDLS and CDR2 YYNGEE. The V gene end was trimmed by 4 bases and the J gene end by 6 bases; junction bases not matched to a gene: 13. The CDR3 coding sequence is TGTGCCAGCAGCCCCGGGCTAGCGGCCGTTCCCGAGCAGTACTTC. Protein: CASSPGLAAVPEQYF. Together with reference TRBV9 and TRBJ2-7, the CDR3 gives the full variable domain: DSGVTQTPKHLITATGQRVTLRCSPRSGDLSVYWYQQSLDQGLQFLIQYYNGEERAKGNILERFSAQQFPDLHSELNLSSLELGDSALYFCASSPGLAAVPEQYFGPGTRLTVT.

The chain has TRBV2 and TRBJ2-1; D is undetermined. Germline values: CDR1 SNHLY, CDR2 FYNNEI. V was cut by 2 bases and J by 9 bases, with 11 bases left in between. This CDR3 contains 13 residues. The CDR3 here is CASSELRMGEQFF. The DNA for the CDR3 is TGTGCCAGCAGTGAACTGAGGATGGGTGAGCAGTTCTTC. Looking up the rest from reference TRBV2 and TRBJ2-1 gives the full variable domain: EPEVTQTPSHQVTQMGQEVILRCVPISNHLYFYWYRQILGQKVEFLVSFYNNEISEKSEIFDDQFSVERPDGSNFTLKIRSTKLEDSAMYFCASSELRMGEQFFGPGTRLTVL.

The chain has TRBV27 and TRBJ2-5; TRBD2 matches 13 bases. CDR1 MNHEY and CDR2 SMNVEV come from the germline V gene (reference sequence). Unmatched junction bases numbered 3, after V lost 6 bases and J lost 5 bases. The CDR3 loop spans 14 amino acids. The DNA of the CDR3 is TGTGCCAGCAGCGGACTAGCGGGAGTGGAGACCCAGTACTTC. This sequence encodes CASSGLAGVETQYF.

Comment on this clone: At one of its ends the junction is not consistent with the germline gene, which may arise from a read error. The chain joins TRBV27 to TRBJ2-4, with D possibly matching TRBD1 (6 bases). This CDR3 comprises 13 residues. Germline V gene lookup returns CDR1 MNHEY and CDR2 SMNVEV (reference sequence). The CDR3 DNA reads as TGTGCCAGCGGGGGCACGGGCAAAAACAGTCAGTACTTC. Its protein is CASGGTGKNSQYF.

This chain connects TRBV28 to TRBJ2-7; 13 positions match TRBD2. V lost 4 bases and J lost 1; bases outside the gene matches: 7. Germline V gene data show CDR1 as MDHEN and CDR2 as SYDVKM. The CDR3 contains 17 residues. CDR3 sequence: CASSSPGLAGVSYEQYF. CDR3 nucleotides: TGTGCCAGCAGTTCACCCGGACTAGCGGGAGTGTCCTACGAGCAGTACTTC. The full variable domain, completed using reference TRBV28 and TRBJ2-7, is DVKVTQSSRYLVKRTGEKVFLECVQDMDHENMFWYRQDPGLGLRLIYFSYDVKMKEKGDIPEGYSVSREKKERFSLILESASTNQTSMYLCASSSPGLAGVSYEQYFGPGTRLTVT.

The chain carries TRBV7-2 and TRBJ1-3; TRBD1 might be the D (5 bases). The V gene lost 2 bases and the J gene lost 3 bases, with 11 bases spanning the gap. The CDR3 loop spans 15 amino acids. Germline V lookup: CDR1 SGHTA, CDR2 FQGNSA. CDR3 bases: TGTGCCAGCAGCTTAAGTCGGCAGGGTGGAAACACCATATATTTT. Its protein is CASSLSRQGGNTIYF.

This chain joins TRBV29-1 and TRBJ1-4; 7 bases line up with TRBD1. Germline values: CDR1 SQVTM, CDR2 ANQGSEA. The CDR3 loop spans 14 amino acids. Germline trimming cut 6 bases from V and 5 bases from J; bases unmatched to any gene: 9. The DNA for the CDR3 is TGCAGCGTCGGTGCAGGGGGTGGGAATGAAAAACTGTTTTTT. Protein: CSVGAGGGNEKLFF.

The chain is built from TRBV2 and TRBJ2-3; 8 nucleotides match TRBD2. Germline loops: CDR1 SNHLY, CDR2 FYNNEI. This CDR3 region has 14 residues. V lost 7 bases to trimming and J lost 4 bases; unmatched junction nucleotides: 7. As DNA, the CDR3 is TGTGCCAGCATGAGCGGGAGTTGGTCAGATACGCAGTATTTT. This gives the protein CASMSGSWSDTQYF.

The rearrangement uses TRBV28 and TRBJ1-5; D unresolved. CDR1 MDHEN and CDR2 SYDVKM come from the germline V gene. The CDR3 is 12 amino acids. Trimming cost V 7 bases and J 2 bases, with 6 bases left between them. The CDR3 bases are TGTGCCAGCACCTCGGGCAATCAGCCCCAGCATTTT. Translating gives CASTSGNQPQHF.

V usage is TRBV7-3 and J usage is TRBJ2-6; a weak D match, TRBD1 (6 bases). The CDR3 loop spans 17 amino acids. Trimming stripped 2 bases from V and 0 bases from J, with 11 bases between. The germline CDR1 and CDR2 sequences are SGHTA and FQGTGA. The CDR3 nucleotides are TGTGCCAGCAGCTTAGGACAGTTTTCCTCTGGGGCCAACGTCCTGACTTTC. Its protein is CASSLGQFSSGANVLTF.

The CDR3 DNA reads as TGCGCCAGCAGCCCGGCAAGTCAGGACTATGGCTACACCTTC. It codes for CASSPASQDYGYTF. This sequence joins TRBV5-1 and TRBJ1-2; D remains unclear. This CDR3 spans 14 amino acids. V lost 4 bases and J lost 3, with 13 bases in between. Germline V CDR1 and CDR2: SGHRS, YFSETQ.

The rearrangement joins TRBV6-1 to TRBJ2-2, with a tentative D call TRBD1 (6 bases). CDR3 length: 16 amino acids. From germline, CDR1 is MNHNS and CDR2 SASEGT. V was clipped by 3 bases and J by 0 bases, with 11 bases between them. CDR3 nucleotides: TGTGCCAGCAGTGAGGACAGAGGGGCGAACACCGGGGAGCTGTTTTTT. This gives the protein CASSEDRGANTGELFF.

In this sample, this clone turned up once. The chain links TRBV6-5 to TRBJ2-3, with D possibly matching TRBD2 (5 bases). The V end was cut by 0 bases, the J end by 4 bases, with 8 bases between. The CDR3 consists of 14 residues. Per germline, CDR1 MNHEY and CDR2 SVGAGI. DNA of the CDR3: TGTGCCAGCAGTTACTCGGGAGTCGCAGATACGCAGTATTTT. Residues: CASSYSGVADTQYF.

V usage is TRBV4-1 and J usage is TRBJ2-7; D not resolved. Germline loops: CDR1 MGHRA, CDR2 YSYEKL. The CDR3 consists of 13 residues. Trimming stripped 4 bases from V and 5 bases from J, with 12 bases between. CDR3 bases: TGCGCCAGCAGCCCTATGCACCAGGACGAGCAGTACTTC. Its translation is CASSPMHQDEQYF.

The rearrangement links TRBV5-5 to TRBJ1-2; D call uncertain. The V end lost 1 base, the J end lost 4 bases, and 5 bases lay between the germline ends. CDR3 length: 12 residues. Germline CDR1 SGHKS, CDR2 YYEKEE (reference sequence). CDR3 residues: CASSLNSYGYTF. The CDR3 DNA reads as TGTGCCAGCAGCTTGAACTCCTATGGCTACACCTTC.

The chain employs TRBV18 and TRBJ2-2, with no clear D. This CDR3 is built from 13 residues. Germline V CDR1 and CDR2: KGHSH, LQKENI. V gave up 3 bases and J gave up 0 bases, with 2 bases separating them. The CDR3 coding sequence is TGTGCCAGCTCACCCTCGAACACCGGGGAGCTGTTTTTT. It encodes CASSPSNTGELFF.

The V gene is TRBV29-1, the J gene TRBJ1-3, with D tentatively TRBD1 (6 bases). The CDR3 consists of 14 residues. Per the germline V gene, CDR1 is SQVTM and CDR2 is ANQGSEA. Between the trimmed V and J ends, which lost 3 bases and 4 bases, there was a span of 13 bases. CDR3 coding DNA: TGCAGCGTTGATGGGGGGGCGGGAGGAAACACCATATATTTT. Its protein product is CSVDGGAGGNTIYF.

The genes are TRBV29-1 and TRBJ2-4; D gene ambiguous. Germline-derived CDR1 and CDR2 are SQVTM and ANQGSEA. The V end lost 6 bases, the J end lost 5 bases, and 8 bases lay between the germline ends. This CDR3 spans 11 amino acids. The CDR3 DNA reads as TGCAGCGTAGCAATTCAAAACATTCAGTACTTC. The encoded protein is CSVAIQNIQYF.